This entry concerns a single TCR beta chain. This CDR3 comprises 14 residues. The V gene's germline CDR1 is SGDLS and CDR2 YYNGEE. V was cut by 9 bases and J by 1 base, with 14 bases left in between. Assay: immunoSEQ multiplex PCR; the TCRdb copy retains only in-frame clones and omits some. Of more than 300,000 clones in the sample, approximately 80% were seen once. The sample originates from a study of cytotoxic CD8 clonotypes in ibrutinib-treated CLL. The rearrangement links TRBV9 to TRBJ2-1; no definite D call. This sequence originates from a human donor with chronic lymphocytic leukemia. Sequenced material: PBMCs, taken before ibrutinib treatment. The DNA for the CDR3 is TGTGCCACCGAGCCTTACGGTTCCTACAATGAGCAGTTCTTC. Its protein is CATEPYGSYNEQFF.